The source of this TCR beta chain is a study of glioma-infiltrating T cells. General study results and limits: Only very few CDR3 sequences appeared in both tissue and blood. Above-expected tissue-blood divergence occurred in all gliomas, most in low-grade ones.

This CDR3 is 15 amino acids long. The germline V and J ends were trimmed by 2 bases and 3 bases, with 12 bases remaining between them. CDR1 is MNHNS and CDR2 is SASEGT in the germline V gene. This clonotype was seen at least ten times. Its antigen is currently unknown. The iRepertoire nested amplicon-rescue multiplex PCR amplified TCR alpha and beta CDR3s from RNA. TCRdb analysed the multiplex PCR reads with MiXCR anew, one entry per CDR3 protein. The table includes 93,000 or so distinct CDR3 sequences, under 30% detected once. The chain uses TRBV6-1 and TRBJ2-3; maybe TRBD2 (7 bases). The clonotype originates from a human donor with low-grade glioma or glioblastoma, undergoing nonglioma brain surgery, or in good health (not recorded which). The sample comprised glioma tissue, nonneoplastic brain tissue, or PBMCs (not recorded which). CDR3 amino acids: CASSELGGLTDTQYF. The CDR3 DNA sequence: TGTGCCAGCAGTGAACTGGGGGGGCTGACAGATACGCAGTATTTT.